This TCR beta chain emerged from a study of blood T cell repertoires in COVID-19. Overall study: Spain, Italy and the United States supplied samples that represented acute and convalescent COVID-19.

Original data processing: From reference gene primer amplification, estimates of nucleated cell counts were derived. Here immunoSEQ multiplex PCR was the method, and the copy in TCRdb shows in-frame clones only, minus some. That table supplies the V and J calls and clone size; D and trimming were determined from the DNA. Altogether about 200,000 clones are present, around 83% being singletons, with the ten largest covering approximately 7.4%. The CDR3 sequence is 16 residues long. V was pared by 2 bases and J by 4 bases, with 6 bases of the junction left unmatched. Germline V CDR1 and CDR2: LGHDT, YNNKEL (reference sequence).

The gene calls are TRBV3-1 (or the pseudogene TRBV3-2) and TRBJ2-2, with 8 bases aligning to TRBD1. Specimen: peripheral blood. The receptor comes from a woman between 45 and 65 years old with acute or convalescent COVID-19. CDR3 DNA sequence: TGTGCCAGCAGCCAAATGGACAGGGAACCCACCGGGGAGCTGTTTTTT. It encodes CASSQMDREPTGELFF.